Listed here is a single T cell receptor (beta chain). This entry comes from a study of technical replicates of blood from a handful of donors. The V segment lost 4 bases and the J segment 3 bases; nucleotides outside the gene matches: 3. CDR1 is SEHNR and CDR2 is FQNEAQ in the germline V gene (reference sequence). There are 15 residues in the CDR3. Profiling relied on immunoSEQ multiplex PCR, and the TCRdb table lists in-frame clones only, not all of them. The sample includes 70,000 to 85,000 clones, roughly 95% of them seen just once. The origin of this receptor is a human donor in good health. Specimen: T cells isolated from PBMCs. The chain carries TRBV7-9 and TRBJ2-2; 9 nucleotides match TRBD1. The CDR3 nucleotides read TGTGCCAGCAGCTCATGGACAGGGGACACCGGGGAGCTGTTTTTT. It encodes CASSSWTGDTGELFF.